This T cell receptor beta chain was found in a study of control samples from healthy donors and cancer patients (TCRdb year 2020). Preparation of the library involved the immunoSEQ multiplex PCR assay. TCRdb took over this immuneACCESS table, retaining in-frame rearrangements with V and J assigned. Such tables are incomplete; in checked studies, under half of the missing clones stem from an unresolved V gene, and the remainder is unexplained. The sample includes 75,000 to 100,000 clones, with 86% observed a single time. Roughly 1.2% of the sample belongs to the ten largest clones. This clone was picked up a small number of times. The target of this receptor is not known. Base-call qualities are not available, and no considerably larger clone is one nucleotide away. The germline V gene sets CDR1 to SGHTA and CDR2 to FQGTGA. V is cut back by 5 bases and J by 2 bases, with 1 base in the junction unmatched. The CDR3 sequence holds 15 residues, the cysteine and phenylalanine included. Solely the CDR3 DNA is kept, with 45 bases framed from the first base.

Input material: blood. This chain is built from TRBV7-3 and TRBJ2-1, with 12 bases matching TRBD2. The sequence was collected from a woman in her forties or fifties in good health. The nucleotide sequence is given as TGTGCCAGCAGCCGGACTAGCGGGGCCTACAATGAGCAGTTCTTC. It encodes CASSRTSGAYNEQFF.